Listed here are 26 T cell receptor beta chains from one sample, sequenced in a study of T-cell memory formation after mild COVID-19. TCRdb ran MiXCR on the 5' RACE reads and lists one entry per CDR3 protein. The sample carries about 190,000 distinct CDR3 sequences, around 19% recorded once. The source material was PBMCs or a T cell subset sorted from them (not recorded which). Source of these receptors: an adult woman who had mild COVID-19 (a few samples of this study predate the infection). Cell type and time point are not known.

DNA of the CDR3: TGTGCCAGCAGCTTACAGTCAACTAGCGGGATCTACAATGAGCAGTTCTTC. The encoded protein is CASSLQSTSGIYNEQFF. The chain combines TRBV7-6 with TRBJ2-1; 10 positions match TRBD2. Trimming took 2 bases from V and 3 from J; bases not matched to a gene: 7. The germline V gene has CDR1 SGHVS and CDR2 FNYEAQ. This CDR3 is 17 amino acids long.

The chain recombines TRBV29-1 with TRBJ2-2; no definite D call. The V gene lost 1 base and the J gene lost 8 bases, with 8 bases spanning the gap. The CDR3 has 12 amino acids. Germline V gene lookup returns CDR1 SQVTM and CDR2 ANQGSEA. The CDR3 region is CSVEGIWGELFF. CDR3 DNA sequence: TGCAGCGTTGAAGGGATTTGGGGGGAGCTGTTTTTT.

As for this clonotype: In this CDR3 the conserved last residue, phenylalanine or tryptophan, is missing, so a read error is likely. Because the CDR3's place on the DNA is in doubt, the DNA is left out and the CDR3 is given as listed by TCRdb. The chain couples TRBV5-5 to TRBJ1-4; the D call TRBD1 from the table was never checked on the DNA. The CDR3 is 9 residues long, counting both termini. Germline CDR1 and CDR2: SGHKS and YYEKEE (reference sequence). CDR3 amino acids: CASSFRDGL.

This chain joins TRBV12-3 or TRBV12-4 and TRBJ1-4; D perhaps matches TRBD1 (5 bases). The ends were cut back, 7 bases at V and 8 bases at J, with 17 bases in the middle. The CDR3 runs to 14 residues. CDR3 sequence: CASTEAGFGEKLFF. The CDR3 DNA sequence: TGTGCCAGCACCGAGGCAGGGTTCGGCGAAAAACTGTTTTTT.

This clonotype was found many times. This chain links TRBV7-2 with TRBJ2-7, with D unclear. The CDR3 length is 14 residues. Germline CDR1 and CDR2: SGHTA and FQGNSA. Between the trimmed V and J ends, which lost 3 bases and 5 bases, there was a span of 14 bases. CDR3 in amino acids: CASSLQADRHEQYF. The DNA of the CDR3 is TGTGCCAGCAGCTTGCAGGCGGATAGACACGAGCAGTACTTC.

The chain couples TRBV4-1 to TRBJ2-7, with 8 bases that match TRBD2. V dropped 1 base and J dropped 3; count of bases not matched to a gene: 5. Germline lookup yields CDR1 MGHRA and CDR2 YSYEKL. The CDR3 consists of 15 residues. DNA for the CDR3: TGCGCCAGCAGCCAAGTTGGACTAGCAGGCTACGAGCAGTACTTC. Residues: CASSQVGLAGYEQYF.

The rearrangement joins TRBV15 to TRBJ2-2, with 10 nucleotides matching TRBD2. The CDR3 totals 15 residues. Germline V CDR1 and CDR2: LNHNV, YYDKDF (reference sequence). V was pared by 5 bases and J by 6 bases, with 6 bases of the junction left unmatched. CDR3 protein: CATSLSGGASGELFF. DNA of the CDR3: TGTGCCACCAGCCTCAGCGGGGGGGCTTCCGGGGAGCTGTTTTTT.

This clonotype was detected a few times. V and J are TRBV4-3 and TRBJ2-7; TRBD2 matches 10 bases. This CDR3 comprises 14 residues. Germline assignment: CDR1 LGHNA and CDR2 YSLEER. The junction had 6 bases not matched to a gene; V was cut back by 4 bases and J by 6 bases. The chain's CDR3 is CASSPGLAGVEQYF. Here the CDR3 DNA reads TGCGCCAGCAGCCCGGGGCTAGCGGGAGTCGAGCAGTACTTC.

The genes are TRBV30 and TRBJ2-1; TRBD2 agrees at 10 bases. CDR1 is GTSNPN, CDR2 SVGIG, per germline (reference sequence). Trimming took 4 bases from V and 0 from J; bases not matched to a gene: 9. The CDR3 has 17 amino acids. The CDR3 coding sequence is TGTGCCTGGACGCGACTAGCGGGCACTAGCTCCTACAATGAGCAGTTCTTC. Translated: CAWTRLAGTSSYNEQFF.

The rearrangement joins TRBV7-8 to TRBJ1-3; TRBD1 might be the D (5 bases). CDR1 is SGHVS, CDR2 FQNEAQ, per germline. The CDR3 runs 15 residues. The V gene lost 3 bases and the J gene lost 0 bases, with 9 bases spanning the gap. CDR3 sequence reads: CASSLDTSSGNTIYF. DNA for the CDR3: TGTGCCAGCAGCTTGGACACGAGCTCTGGAAACACCATATATTTT.

This clonotype turned up a few times. The V and J genes are TRBV27 and TRBJ2-7, with D hard to call. Per the germline V gene, CDR1 is MNHEY and CDR2 is SMNVEV (reference sequence). Trimming left V 6 bases short and J 6 bases short, with 15 bases between. This CDR3 region has 13 residues. The chain's CDR3 is CASSHDRSGEQYF. The CDR3 DNA sequence: TGTGCCAGCAGCCACGATCGTTCGGGCGAGCAGTACTTC.

The chain recombines TRBV2 with TRBJ2-1; 7 bases are a match to TRBD1. Germline trimming cut 6 bases from V and 0 bases from J; bases unmatched to any gene: 5. The CDR3 is 15 amino acids. CDR1 and CDR2 (germline): SNHLY, FYNNEI. The CDR3, as DNA: TGTGCCAGCAGACAGGACAGGAGCTCCTACAATGAGCAGTTCTTC. Translated: CASRQDRSSYNEQFF.

This chain joins TRBV2 and TRBJ2-3; 12 nucleotides agree with TRBD2. The CDR3 spans 16 residues. CDR1 is SNHLY and CDR2 is FYNNEI in the germline V gene. Trimming at V came to 6 bases and at J to 4 bases, leaving 8 bases not matched to a gene. CDR3 DNA: TGTGCCAGCAGATCCTGGACTAGCGGGGTCCCAGATACGCAGTATTTT. It is translated as CASRSWTSGVPDTQYF. Full variable domain (outside the CDR3, taken from reference TRBV2 and TRBJ2-3): EPEVTQTPSHQVTQMGQEVILRCVPISNHLYFYWYRQILGQKVEFLVSFYNNEISEKSEIFDDQFSVERPDGSNFTLKIRSTKLEDSAMYFCASRSWTSGVPDTQYFGPGTRLTVL.

The rearrangement joins TRBV5-4 to TRBJ1-1, with D perhaps TRBD1 (5 bases). CDR1 is SGHNT and CDR2 is YYREEE in the germline V gene (reference sequence). This CDR3 is built from 14 residues. Trimming pared 0 bases from V and 3 bases from J, leaving 9 bases between. CDR3 sequence (DNA): TGTGCCAGCAGCTTGGGACAGAGCTACACTGAAGCTTTCTTT. Translating gives CASSLGQSYTEAFF.

The V and J genes are TRBV6-6 and TRBJ2-7, with TRBD2 matching 13 bases. This CDR3 has 15 residues. Germline loops: CDR1 MNHNY, CDR2 SVGAGI (reference sequence). The V and J ends lost 2 bases and 6 bases, in that order; junction bases with no gene match: 4. For the CDR3, the DNA is TGTGCCAGCAGTTACACTAGCGGGGGGGAGGGCGAGCAGTACTTC. This sequence encodes CASSYTSGGEGEQYF.

There are a few counts of this clonotype. The rearrangement uses TRBV19 and TRBJ1-5; 7 bases fit TRBD1. With 7 bases clipped from V and 6 bases from J, the junction kept 9 bases outside the gene matches. The CDR3 contains 14 residues. Germline values: CDR1 LNHDA, CDR2 SQIVND (reference sequence). The CDR3 nucleotides are TGTGCCAGTACCCTCGCCAGGGGGGGTCAGCCCCAGCATTTT. Protein sequence: CASTLARGGQPQHF.

This clonotype occurred a few times. CDR3 region: CASSYTRGRMFYEQYF. CDR3 DNA sequence: TGTGCCAGCAGTTACACCCGCGGGAGAATGTTCTACGAGCAGTACTTC. This chain uses TRBV6-2 or TRBV6-3 with TRBJ2-7, with TRBD2 matching over 7 bases. The V segment lost 2 bases and the J segment 3 bases; nucleotides outside the gene matches: 10. Per the germline V gene, CDR1 is MNHEY and CDR2 is SVGEGT. The CDR3 loop spans 16 amino acids.

The CDR3 loop is CASSLNAQMGTEAFF. Written as DNA, the CDR3 is TGTGCCAGCAGTTTAAACGCACAGATGGGAACTGAAGCTTTCTTT. The rearrangement joins TRBV12-3 or TRBV12-4 to TRBJ1-1; D not resolved. Trimming removed 2 bases from V and 5 bases from J, with 15 bases in between. The CDR3 spans 15 residues.

V and J are TRBV5-1 and TRBJ2-5, with TRBD2 as a possible D gene (6 bases). Germline values: CDR1 SGHRS, CDR2 YFSETQ. Trimming took 0 bases from V and 4 from J, leaving 16 bases between them. CDR3 length: 16 amino acids. Here the CDR3 DNA reads TGCGCCAGCAGCTTGGAATCATGGAGGGGACGAGAGACCCAGTACTTC. Residues: CASSLESWRGRETQYF.

This rearrangement joins TRBV12-3 or TRBV12-4 to TRBJ2-1; TRBD2 agrees at 10 bases. J gave up 5 bases and V 7 bases, and 11 bases lay outside the gene matches. This CDR3 region has 16 residues. The CDR3 sequence is CASTTKRTSGNNEQFF. CDR3 DNA sequence: TGTGCCAGCACCACCAAACGGACTAGCGGTAACAATGAGCAGTTCTTC.

This clonotype was seen more than once but under ten times. The chain recombines TRBV5-1 with TRBJ2-7, with 13 positions matching TRBD2. The CDR3 covers 16 residues. V lost 2 bases, J lost 0 bases, and 2 bases stayed unmatched. CDR1 is SGHRS, CDR2 YFSETQ, per germline. The CDR3 protein is CASSLLAGGPSYEQYF. In DNA form, the CDR3 reads TGCGCCAGCAGCTTACTAGCGGGGGGGCCCTCCTACGAGCAGTACTTC.

The chain couples TRBV27 to TRBJ2-3; D unresolved. Per germline, CDR1 MNHEY and CDR2 SMNVEV (reference sequence). The CDR3 contains 15 residues. Trimming took 2 bases from V and 2 from J, leaving 11 bases between them. The CDR3 is CASSLGQLFTDTQYF. The CDR3 region has the DNA TGTGCCAGCAGTTTAGGCCAGTTGTTCACAGATACGCAGTATTTT.

This clonotype has just a few counts. The chain joins TRBV15 to TRBJ2-2; D is unresolved. The V gene lost 0 bases and the J gene lost 7 bases, with 9 bases spanning the gap. This CDR3 has 14 amino acids. Per germline, CDR1 LNHNV and CDR2 YYDKDF (reference sequence). CDR3 nucleotides: TGTGCCACCAGCAGAGATCAGAGCTTCGGGGAGCTGTTTTTT. Its protein product is CATSRDQSFGELFF.

V and J are TRBV5-5 and TRBJ1-3; TRBD1 aligns across 7 bases. The CDR3 sequence is 16 residues long. Germline loops: CDR1 SGHKS, CDR2 YYEKEE (reference sequence). V trimming: 0 bases; J trimming: 0 bases; junction bases outside the gene matches: 3. For the CDR3, the DNA is TGTGCCAGCAGCTTGGAGAGGGGGCTCTCTGGAAACACCATATATTTT. Protein sequence: CASSLERGLSGNTIYF.

The chain combines TRBV25-1 with TRBJ1-1; D is possibly TRBD1 (5 bases). The CDR3 sequence is 15 residues long. CDR1 is MGHDK, CDR2 SYGVNS, per germline. V was pared by 3 bases and J by 1 base, with 12 bases between. CDR3: CASSDASGWNTEAFF. The CDR3 bases are TGTGCCAGCAGTGATGCATCAGGGTGGAACACTGAAGCTTTCTTT.

V usage is TRBV2 and J usage is TRBJ2-1; D is tentatively TRBD1 or TRBD2 (5 bases each). Trimming removed 4 bases at V and 2 bases at J, with 12 bases between. The V gene's germline CDR1 is SNHLY and CDR2 FYNNEI. The CDR3 extends over 15 amino acids. CDR3 protein: CASSVGTETYNEQFF. The CDR3 DNA reads as TGTGCCAGCAGTGTCGGGACGGAGACCTACAATGAGCAGTTCTTC.